Following are 32 T cell receptor beta chains from one sample sequenced in a study of T cells in Graves' hyperthyroidism and ophthalmopathy. What was amplified from RNA transcripts were TCR beta CDR3 regions. TCR CDR3 underwent first-round RT-PCR with the HTBI primer set. TCRdb independently ran MiXCR on the multiplex PCR reads; one entry per CDR3 protein. The table includes around 450,000 distinct CDR3 sequences, roughly 13% detected once. What was sequenced was blood. The receptor source for this set is a woman aged 18 to 35 with Graves' hyperthyroidism.

This clonotype was seen many times. The gene calls are TRBV7-2 and TRBJ2-1; a weak D match, TRBD1 (6 bases). The germline V gene encodes CDR1 SGHTA and CDR2 FQGNSA. V lost 1 base and J lost 2, with 9 bases in between. The length of the CDR3 is 15 residues. CDR3 loop: CASSLGRGTYNEQFF. DNA of the CDR3: TGTGCCAGCAGCTTAGGAAGGGGGACCTACAATGAGCAGTTCTTC. The complete variable domain, with remaining parts taken from reference TRBV7-2 and TRBJ2-1, reads GAGVSQSPSNKVTEKGKDVELRCDPISGHTALYWYRQSLGQGLEFLIYFQGNSAPDKSGLPSDRFSAERTGGSVSTLTIQRTQQEDSAVYLCASSLGRGTYNEQFFGPGTRLTVL.

This clonotype was seen repeatedly, ten times or more. The chain employs TRBV2 and TRBJ1-5; D gene unclear. This CDR3 contains 14 residues. Trimming took off 2 bases at V and 0 bases at J, with 5 bases between the two ends. Per the germline V gene, CDR1 is SNHLY and CDR2 is FYNNEI. This CDR3 reads CASSETYSNQPQHF. For the CDR3, the DNA is TGTGCCAGCAGTGAAACATATAGCAATCAGCCCCAGCATTTT.

This clonotype was observed at least ten times. The chain is built from TRBV5-5 and TRBJ2-7; TRBD2 matches 10 bases. The ends lost 3 bases at V and 6 bases at J; junction bases unmatched: 12. In germline, CDR1 is SGHKS, CDR2 YYEKEE (reference sequence). The CDR3 covers 16 residues. The CDR3 region is CASSSPESGRDSEQYF. In DNA form, the CDR3 reads TGTGCCAGCAGCTCCCCGGAAAGCGGGAGGGATTCCGAGCAGTACTTC.

This clonotype was seen ten or more times. This chain links TRBV28 with TRBJ2-7, with TRBD2 matching over 14 bases. Trimming at V came to 4 bases and at J to 4 bases, leaving 9 bases not matched to a gene. The V gene's germline CDR1 is MDHEN and CDR2 SYDVKM. This CDR3 region has 17 residues. The DNA of the CDR3 is TGTGCCAGCAGTTCCCCCTGGGGGACTAGCGGGAGTTACGAGCAGTACTTC. Residues: CASSSPWGTSGSYEQYF.

This clonotype was seen a few times. The chain joins TRBV18 to TRBJ2-3, with no clear D. The CDR3 runs to 13 residues. V was shortened by 6 bases and J by 1 base, with 8 bases between the two germline ends. CDR1 KGHSH and CDR2 LQKENI come from the germline V gene. The CDR3 loop is CASSQRGTDTQYF. The CDR3 bases are TGTGCCAGCTCGCAACGGGGCACAGATACGCAGTATTTT. Full variable domain (remainder filled in from reference TRBV18 and TRBJ2-3): NAGVMQNPRHLVRRRGQEARLRCSPMKGHSHVYWYRQLPEEGLKFMVYLQKENIIDESGMPKERFSAEFPKEGPSILRIQQVVRGDSAAYFCASSQRGTDTQYFGPGTRLTVL.

Of note for this clonotype: This clone may be a read error of a much larger clone one base away. The chain couples TRBV5-1 to TRBJ1-2; 9 nucleotides line up with TRBD1. The CDR3 spans 15 residues. J was trimmed by 7 bases and V by 4 bases; bases with no gene match: 11. Germline CDR1 is SGHRS and CDR2 is YFSETQ. CDR3 nucleotides: TGCGCCAGCAGCCCCTACCCTGGGACAGGGTCTGGCTACACCTTC. Translating gives CASSPYPGTGSGYTF.

This clonotype was observed many times. The chain links TRBV28 to TRBJ2-7; 10 bases fit TRBD2. The CDR3 loop spans 18 amino acids. V lost 6 bases, J lost 1 base, and 15 bases stayed unmatched. The germline V gene has CDR1 MDHEN and CDR2 SYDVKM. The CDR3 DNA follows: TGTGCCAGCAGCTACCCCTCCCCAGCTAGCGGGAGTTCCTACGAGCAGTACTTC. Encoded protein: CASSYPSPASGSSYEQYF.

This clonotype was picked up a small number of times. J is TRBJ2-1 and V is TRBV7-8, with TRBD2 matching 13 bases. The junction had 6 bases not matched to a gene; V was cut back by 4 bases and J by 3 bases. The CDR3 loop spans 17 amino acids. Germline V gene data show CDR1 as SGHVS and CDR2 as FQNEAQ. The CDR3 loop reads CASSSWTSGSIYNEQFF. The CDR3 region has the DNA TGTGCCAGCAGCTCCTGGACTAGCGGGAGTATCTACAATGAGCAGTTCTTC.

V is TRBV24-1 and J is TRBJ1-2; tentative D call: TRBD1 (6 bases). CDR1 is KGHDR, CDR2 SFDVKD, per germline. The CDR3 extends over 16 amino acids. The V gene lost 4 bases and the J gene lost 0 bases, with 14 bases spanning the gap. CDR3 DNA: TGTGCCACCAGTGACGCCGGGACATCAGCTAACTATGGCTACACCTTC. Translation: CATSDAGTSANYGYTF.

This clonotype was seen at least ten times. This chain joins TRBV11-2 and TRBJ1-1; D remains ambiguous. Looked up from germline, CDR1 is SGHAT and CDR2 is FQNNGV. This CDR3 region has 13 residues. The V gene lost 1 base and the J gene lost 5 bases, with 8 bases spanning the gap. This CDR3 is CASSLGPWTEAFF. For the CDR3, the DNA is TGTGCCAGCAGCTTAGGTCCGTGGACTGAAGCTTTCTTT.

The CDR3 DNA reads as TGTGCCAGCAGGTTTAGCGGGAGTACAGGGGAGCTGTTTTTT. Protein sequence: CASRFSGSTGELFF. The V gene is TRBV6-1, the J gene TRBJ2-2; 9 positions agree with TRBD2. CDR1 and CDR2 from the germline V gene are MNHNS and SASEGT. V lost 6 bases and J lost 8; bases outside the gene matches: 7. The CDR3 spans 14 residues.

This clonotype appeared many times. The CDR3 is CASSQPLAERYEQYF. CDR3 sequence (DNA): TGCGCCAGCAGCCAACCACTAGCGGAGCGCTACGAGCAGTACTTC. The rearrangement links TRBV4-1 to TRBJ2-7, with TRBD2 identical over 8 bases. This CDR3 contains 15 residues. Per germline, CDR1 MGHRA and CDR2 YSYEKL. Trimming took 2 bases from V and 3 from J; bases not matched to a gene: 6.

This clonotype was recorded at least ten times. The chain joins TRBV7-9 to TRBJ2-1; 9 bases map to TRBD1. Trimming cost V 5 bases and J 5 bases; bases outside gene matches: 7. Germline V gene lookup returns CDR1 SEHNR and CDR2 FQNEAQ (reference sequence). The CDR3 contains 15 residues. The CDR3 coding sequence is TGTGCCAGCAGCACCGGGACAGGGTGGGACAATGAGCAGTTCTTC. Its translation: CASSTGTGWDNEQFF.

Only a few counts were recorded for this clonotype. A single base separates this from a much larger clone, so it may be a read error. The rearrangement uses TRBV11-1 and TRBJ2-7; D ambiguous. The CDR3 is 15 amino acids. CDR1 SGHAT and CDR2 FQDESV come from the germline V gene (reference sequence). Trimming removed 5 bases at V and 7 bases at J, with 21 bases between. CDR3 amino acids: CASSATGPGLNEQYF. Here the CDR3 DNA reads TGTGCCAGCAGCGCGACCGGGCCCGGATTAAATGAGCAGTACTTC.

The table lists this clonotype with many counts. V and J are TRBV3-1 and TRBJ1-1, with D unresolved. V dropped 5 bases and J dropped 0 bases, with 4 bases sitting between them. Germline V gene sequence: CDR1 LGHDT, CDR2 YNNKEL (reference sequence). CDR3 length: 12 residues. In nucleotides, the CDR3 is TGTGCCAGCAGCTTTATGAACACTGAAGCTTTCTTT. Amino acid sequence: CASSFMNTEAFF.

This clonotype was counted between two and nine times. The V gene is TRBV28, the J gene TRBJ1-6; D is ambiguous. Germline CDR1 is MDHEN and CDR2 is SYDVKM. CDR3 length: 12 amino acids. Trimming left V 2 bases short and J 11 bases short, with 7 bases between. CDR3 in DNA: TGTGCCAGCAGTTTAATCAGGACACCCCTCCACTTT. Translation: CASSLIRTPLHF. Filled out from reference TRBV28 and TRBJ1-6, the complete variable domain reads DVKVTQSSRYLVKRTGEKVFLECVQDMDHENMFWYRQDPGLGLRLIYFSYDVKMKEKGDIPEGYSVSREKKERFSLILESASTNQTSMYLCASSLIRTPLHFGNGTRLTVT.

This clonotype was detected ten times or more. The chain carries TRBV28 and TRBJ1-5, with D perhaps matching TRBD1 (5 bases). The germline V gene has CDR1 MDHEN and CDR2 SYDVKM. The germline V and J ends were trimmed by 6 bases and 3 bases, with 15 bases remaining between them. The CDR3 is 15 residues long. In nucleotides, the CDR3 is TGTGCCAGCAGGAGGGGCAGGATTTCCAATCAGCCCCAGCATTTT. As protein: CASRRGRISNQPQHF.

This chain uses TRBV5-1 with TRBJ2-4, with 15 nucleotides matching TRBD2. This CDR3 has 18 residues. Per the germline V gene, CDR1 is SGHRS and CDR2 is YFSETQ. The ends lost 2 bases at V and 1 base at J; junction bases unmatched: 4. CDR3 in DNA: TGCGCCAGCAGCTTTGGACTAGCGGGAGGGGTGGCCAAAAACATTCAGTACTTC. Its translation is CASSFGLAGGVAKNIQYF.

This clonotype was recorded at least ten times. The chain is built from TRBV12-3 or TRBV12-4 and TRBJ2-2; TRBD1 is a possible D gene (5 bases). V lost 6 bases and J lost 5, with 10 bases in between. The CDR3 runs to 13 residues. The CDR3 nucleotides are TGTGCCAGCAGAGGGGTGCGGACCGGGGAGCTGTTTTTT. Protein sequence: CASRGVRTGELFF.

The chain employs TRBV20-1 and TRBJ2-3, with unresolved D. Germline lookup yields CDR1 DFQATT and CDR2 SNEGSKA (reference sequence). Trimming removed 6 bases from V and 3 bases from J, with 25 bases in between. This CDR3 is 17 amino acids long. The DNA for the CDR3 is TGCAGTGCGCCCCCGCGGCAGGCCTTGAGTTGGACAGATACGCAGTATTTT. Protein sequence: CSAPPRQALSWTDTQYF.

At least ten counts were recorded for this clonotype. The chain employs TRBV28 and TRBJ1-2; possibly TRBD1 for D (5 bases). This CDR3 comprises 15 residues. Germline V gene lookup returns CDR1 MDHEN and CDR2 SYDVKM. The V and J ends lost 3 bases and 8 bases respectively, with 19 bases between them. CDR3 DNA sequence: TGTGCCAGCAGTTTGCGGGGGACCTCGATATTCGGCTACACCTTC. Its translation is CASSLRGTSIFGYTF.

Comments on this clonotype: Given a much more abundant clone one base away, this may be a read error. Here the CDR3 omits its conserved ending phenylalanine or tryptophan, so a read error is the likely source. The rearrangement links TRBV28 to TRBJ1-5, with D perhaps TRBD1 (6 bases). V dropped 6 bases and J dropped 2 bases, with 26 bases sitting between them. Per the germline V gene, CDR1 is MDHEN and CDR2 is SYDVKM. This CDR3 spans 19 amino acids. CDR3 loop: CASSTNGGGTRQGNQPQHS. The CDR3 DNA sequence: TGTGCCAGCAGCACGAATGGGGGGGGGACACGACAGGGCAATCAGCCCCAGCATTCT.

This clonotype was counted ten times or more. The V call is TRBV9, the J call TRBJ2-7; 11 nucleotides agree with TRBD1. Per the germline V gene, CDR1 is SGDLS and CDR2 is YYNGEE. CDR3 length equals 18 residues. V lost 0 bases to trimming and J lost 2 bases; unmatched junction nucleotides: 10. The CDR3 reads CASSVAWFRDRGAYEQYF. The CDR3 DNA sequence: TGTGCCAGCAGCGTAGCTTGGTTCCGGGACAGGGGGGCCTACGAGCAGTACTTC.

This clonotype was seen at least ten times. The J gene is TRBJ2-1, the V gene TRBV27; 7 bases map to TRBD2. CDR3 length: 13 residues. V shed 3 bases, J shed 8 bases, and the junction held 4 bases outside the gene matches. The germline gives CDR1 MNHEY, CDR2 SMNVEV (reference sequence). This CDR3 is CASSLGGLDEQFF. CDR3 bases: TGTGCCAGCAGTTTGGGGGGGTTGGATGAGCAGTTCTTC.

This clonotype has more than one count but fewer than ten. The CDR3 coding sequence is TGTGCCAGCAGCTTAGTGGGGTTCGGCACCGGGGAGCTGTTTTTT. The encoded protein is CASSLVGFGTGELFF. This chain joins TRBV7-6 and TRBJ2-2; D remains ambiguous. The CDR3 covers 15 residues. The V and J ends lost 1 base and 4 bases respectively, with 10 bases between them. The germline gives CDR1 SGHVS, CDR2 FNYEAQ.

This clonotype was seen at least ten times. The rearrangement uses TRBV7-8 and TRBJ2-1; 12 positions agree with TRBD2. V was clipped by 1 base and J by 9 bases; unmatched bases: 4. Germline values: CDR1 SGHVS, CDR2 FQNEAQ. The CDR3 totals 15 residues. The CDR3: CASSLGLAGVSEQFF. CDR3 bases: TGTGCCAGCAGCTTAGGACTAGCGGGAGTTAGTGAGCAGTTCTTC. Based on the CDR3 plus reference TRBV7-8 and TRBJ2-1, the full variable domain is GAGVSQSPRYKVAKRGQDVALRCDPISGHVSLFWYQQALGQGPEFLTYFQNEAQLDKSGLPSDRFFAERPEGSVSTLKIQRTQQEDSAVYLCASSLGLAGVSEQFFGPGTRLTVL.

This clonotype appeared many times. The chain employs TRBV7-3 and TRBJ1-1; TRBD1 might be the D (5 bases). CDR1 is SGHTA, CDR2 FQGTGA, per germline. The CDR3 has 15 amino acids. Deletions cut 4 bases from V and 3 bases from J, with 15 bases between. The chain's CDR3 is CASSSMGGLDTEAFF. CDR3 sequence (DNA): TGTGCCAGCAGCTCGATGGGGGGTTTGGACACTGAAGCTTTCTTT.

Only a few counts were recorded for this clonotype. The chain links TRBV20-1 to TRBJ2-5; 10 bases fit TRBD2. Losses at the gene ends were 3 bases for V and 5 bases for J; bases not matched to a gene: 12. This CDR3 region has 16 residues. Germline V gene sequence: CDR1 DFQATT, CDR2 SNEGSKA (reference sequence). The DNA of the CDR3 is TGCAGTGCTAGTGCACCCACTAGCGGGATATGGGAGACCCAGTACTTC. It specifies CSASAPTSGIWETQYF.

The sample holds a few counts of this clonotype. The chain couples TRBV6-1 to TRBJ1-2; 8 positions match TRBD1. Looked up from germline, CDR1 is MNHNS and CDR2 is SASEGT. V gave up 9 bases and J gave up 4 bases; unmatched junction bases: 7. The CDR3 contains 13 residues. Here the CDR3 reads CARSPGTGYGYTF. DNA for the CDR3: TGTGCCAGATCCCCCGGGACAGGCTATGGCTACACCTTC.

In regard to this clonotype: A junction boundary mismatches the germline segment, possibly from a read error. The chain employs TRBV5-6 and TRBJ2-7, with a possible D match to TRBD1 (5 bases). From germline, CDR1 is SGHDT and CDR2 YYEEEE. The CDR3 spans 13 residues. CDR3 region: CTSSLYRSYEQYF. CDR3 DNA: TGTACCAGCAGCTTGTACAGGAGCTACGAGCAGTACTTC.

This clonotype appeared many times. This chain links TRBV28 with TRBJ2-1; TRBD2 agrees at 10 bases. The V gene end was trimmed by 3 bases and the J gene end by 16 bases; junction bases not matched to a gene: 12. Germline V gene lookup returns CDR1 MDHEN and CDR2 SYDVKM. The CDR3 covers 14 residues. The chain's CDR3 is CASSFPQREGSLFF. The CDR3 region has the DNA TGTGCCAGCAGTTTCCCCCAGCGGGAGGGCTCCCTTTTCTTC.

This clonotype occurred many times. The chain links TRBV6-1 to TRBJ1-1; tentative D call: TRBD1 (5 bases). CDR1 and CDR2 from the germline V gene are MNHNS and SASEGT. This CDR3 has 14 residues. Trimming stripped 5 bases from V and 0 bases from J, with 10 bases between. The CDR3 region has the DNA TGTGCCAGCAGTTCCCCGGGGCTGAACACTGAAGCTTTCTTT. Translating gives CASSSPGLNTEAFF.